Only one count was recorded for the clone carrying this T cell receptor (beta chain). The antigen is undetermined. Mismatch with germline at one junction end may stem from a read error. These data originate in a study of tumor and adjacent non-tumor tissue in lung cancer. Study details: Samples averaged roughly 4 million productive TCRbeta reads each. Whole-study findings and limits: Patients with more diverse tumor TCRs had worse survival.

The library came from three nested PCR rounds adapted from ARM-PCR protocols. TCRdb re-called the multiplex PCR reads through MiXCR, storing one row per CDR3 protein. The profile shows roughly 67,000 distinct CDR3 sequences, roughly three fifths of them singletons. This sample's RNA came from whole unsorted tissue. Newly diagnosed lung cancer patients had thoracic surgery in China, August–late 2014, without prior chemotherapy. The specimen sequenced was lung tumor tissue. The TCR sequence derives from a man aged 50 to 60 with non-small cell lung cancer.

The CDR3 protein is CSARGLGVEQSF. DNA of the CDR3: TGCAGTGCTAGGGGATTGGGCGTCGAACAGTCCTTC. V gene TRBV20-1 combines with J gene TRBJ2-1; no reliable D call. The CDR3 loop spans 12 amino acids. From germline, CDR1 is DFQATT and CDR2 SNEGSKA (reference sequence).